This T cell receptor beta chain was identified during a study of early T cells in non-severe SARS-CoV-2 infection. Study-wide context: With bulk RNA from unsorted whole blood as input, sequencing yielded unpaired chains.

Study observations and caveats: VDJdb-based annotation leaned toward anti-spike CD8 responses and missed private and CD4 specificities.

Germline V lookup: CDR1 MGHRA, CDR2 YSYEKL. V lost 4 bases to trimming and J lost 4 bases; unmatched junction nucleotides: 12. This CDR3 comprises 16 residues. As for this clonotype: Its specificity is not known.

Separate cDNA molecules each had unique molecular identifiers attached to them. TCRdb itself ran the 5' RACE reads through MiXCR, one entry per CDR3 protein. This sample has around 57,000 distinct CDR3 sequences, with approximately 6.1% found just once. The V gene is TRBV4-1, the J gene TRBJ1-2; 7 bases are a match to TRBD1. The receptor's source is an adult who was a healthcare worker with PCR-confirmed SARS-CoV-2 infection or an uninfected control (not recorded which). The sequenced sample was whole blood, obtained at baseline. In DNA, the CDR3 is TGCGCCAGCAGCCCCCTCGGGCACAGGGGATCCTATGGCTACACCTTC. This translates into CASSPLGHRGSYGYTF.